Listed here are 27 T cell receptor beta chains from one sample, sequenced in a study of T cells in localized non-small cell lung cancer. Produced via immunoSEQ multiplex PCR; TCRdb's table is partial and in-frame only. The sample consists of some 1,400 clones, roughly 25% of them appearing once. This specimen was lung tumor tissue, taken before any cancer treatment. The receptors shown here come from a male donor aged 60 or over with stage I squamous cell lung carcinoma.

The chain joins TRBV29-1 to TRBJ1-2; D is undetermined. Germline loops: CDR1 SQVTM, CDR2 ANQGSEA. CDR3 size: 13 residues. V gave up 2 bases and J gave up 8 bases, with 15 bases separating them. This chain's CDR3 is CSVEIRGMGGYTF. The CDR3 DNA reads TGCAGCGTTGAAATTCGAGGGATGGGCGGCTACACCTTC.

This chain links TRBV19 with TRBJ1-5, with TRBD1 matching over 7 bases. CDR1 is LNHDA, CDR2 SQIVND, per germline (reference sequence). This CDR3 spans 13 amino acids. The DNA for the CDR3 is TGTGGGGTGGGACAGCATAGCAATCAGCCCCAGCATTTT. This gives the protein CGVGQHSNQPQHF.

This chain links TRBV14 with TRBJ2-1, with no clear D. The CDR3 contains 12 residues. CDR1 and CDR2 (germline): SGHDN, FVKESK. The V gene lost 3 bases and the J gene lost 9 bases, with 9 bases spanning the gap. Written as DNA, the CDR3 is TGTGCCAGCAGCCAGTCAGTTGGTGAGCAGTTCTTC. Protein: CASSQSVGEQFF.

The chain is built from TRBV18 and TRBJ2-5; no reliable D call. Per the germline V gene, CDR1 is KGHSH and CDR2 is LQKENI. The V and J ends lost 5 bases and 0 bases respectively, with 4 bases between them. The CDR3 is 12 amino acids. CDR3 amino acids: CASSENQETQYF. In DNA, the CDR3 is TGTGCCAGCTCAGAGAACCAAGAGACCCAGTACTTC.

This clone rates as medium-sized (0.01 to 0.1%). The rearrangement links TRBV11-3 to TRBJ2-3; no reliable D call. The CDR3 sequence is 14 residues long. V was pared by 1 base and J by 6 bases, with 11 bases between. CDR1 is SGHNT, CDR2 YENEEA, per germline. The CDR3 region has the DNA TGTGCCAGCAGCTTAGGGACGCCAAGGGATACGCAGTATTTT. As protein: CASSLGTPRDTQYF.

CDR3 nucleotide sequence: TGTGCCAGTAGTTCCCACCAGGGGACAGATACGCAGTATTTT. This codes for CASSSHQGTDTQYF. The genes are TRBV19 and TRBJ2-3; maybe TRBD1 (6 bases). Trimming left V 5 bases short and J 3 bases short, with 12 bases between. Germline V gene data show CDR1 as LNHDA and CDR2 as SQIVND (reference sequence). This CDR3 has 14 amino acids.

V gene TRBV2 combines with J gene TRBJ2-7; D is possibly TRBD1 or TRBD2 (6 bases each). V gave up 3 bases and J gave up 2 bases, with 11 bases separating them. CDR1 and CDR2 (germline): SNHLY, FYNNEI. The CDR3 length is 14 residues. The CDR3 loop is CASSEEGGPYEQYF. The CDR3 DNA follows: TGTGCCAGCAGTGAGGAGGGGGGTCCCTACGAGCAGTACTTC.

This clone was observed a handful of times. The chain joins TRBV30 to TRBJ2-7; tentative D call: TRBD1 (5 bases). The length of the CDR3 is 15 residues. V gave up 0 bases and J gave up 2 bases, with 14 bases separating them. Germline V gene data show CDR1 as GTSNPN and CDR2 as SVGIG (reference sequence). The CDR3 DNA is TGTGCCTGGAGTGTAGGGGCTGTGGGGACCTACGAGCAGTACTTC. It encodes CAWSVGAVGTYEQYF.

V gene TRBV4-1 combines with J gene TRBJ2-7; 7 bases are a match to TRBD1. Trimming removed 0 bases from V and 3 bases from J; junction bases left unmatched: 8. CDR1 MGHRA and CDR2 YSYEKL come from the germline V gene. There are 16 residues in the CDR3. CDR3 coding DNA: TGCGCCAGCAGCCAAGAATACGGGACAGAAAACTACGAGCAGTACTTC. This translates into CASSQEYGTENYEQYF.

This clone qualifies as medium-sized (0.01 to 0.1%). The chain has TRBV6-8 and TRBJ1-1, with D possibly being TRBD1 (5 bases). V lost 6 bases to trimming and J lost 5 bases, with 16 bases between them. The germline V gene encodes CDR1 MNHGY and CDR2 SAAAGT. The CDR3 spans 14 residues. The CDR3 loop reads CASRSSGDATEAFF. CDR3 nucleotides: TGTGCCAGCAGGAGCTCGGGGGACGCGACTGAAGCTTTCTTT.

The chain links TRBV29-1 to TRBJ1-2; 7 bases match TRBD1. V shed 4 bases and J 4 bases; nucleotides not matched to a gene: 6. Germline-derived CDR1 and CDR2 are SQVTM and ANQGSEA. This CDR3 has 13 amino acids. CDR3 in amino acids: CSVGRQGGYGYTF. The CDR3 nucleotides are TGCAGCGTTGGCCGACAGGGAGGCTATGGCTACACCTTC.

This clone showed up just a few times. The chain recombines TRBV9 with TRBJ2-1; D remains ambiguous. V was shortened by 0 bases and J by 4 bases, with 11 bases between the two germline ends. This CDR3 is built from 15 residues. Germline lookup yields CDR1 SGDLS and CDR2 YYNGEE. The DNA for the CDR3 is TGTGCCAGCAGCGTAGAAGGGTTTGGGTACAATGAGCAGTTCTTC. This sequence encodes CASSVEGFGYNEQFF.

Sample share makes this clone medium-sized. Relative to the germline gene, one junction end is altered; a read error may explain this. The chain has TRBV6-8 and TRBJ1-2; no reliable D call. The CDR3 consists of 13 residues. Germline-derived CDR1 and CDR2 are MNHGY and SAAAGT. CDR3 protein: CAISPRSPVGYTF. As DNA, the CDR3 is TGTGCCATCAGTCCCCGGAGCCCTGTAGGCTACACCTTC.

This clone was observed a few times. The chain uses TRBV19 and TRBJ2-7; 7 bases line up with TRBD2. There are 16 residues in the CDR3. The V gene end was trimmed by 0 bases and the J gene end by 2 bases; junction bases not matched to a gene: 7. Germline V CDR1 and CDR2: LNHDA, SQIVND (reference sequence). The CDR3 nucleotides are TGTGCCAGTAGTATAGATCCGGCTAGCGGAGCCTACGAGCAGTACTTC. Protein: CASSIDPASGAYEQYF.

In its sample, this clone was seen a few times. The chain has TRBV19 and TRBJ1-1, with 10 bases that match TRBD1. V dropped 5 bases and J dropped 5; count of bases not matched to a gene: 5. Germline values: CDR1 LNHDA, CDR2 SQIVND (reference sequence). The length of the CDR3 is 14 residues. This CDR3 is CASSPGQGSTEAFF. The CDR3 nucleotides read TGTGCCAGTAGTCCGGGACAGGGGTCGACTGAAGCTTTCTTT. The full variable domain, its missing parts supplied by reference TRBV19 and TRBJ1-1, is DGGITQSPKYLFRKEGQNVTLSCEQNLNHDAMYWYRQDPGQGLRLIYYSQIVNDFQKGDIAEGYSVSREKKESFPLTVTSAQKNPTAFYLCASSPGQGSTEAFFGQGTRLTVV.

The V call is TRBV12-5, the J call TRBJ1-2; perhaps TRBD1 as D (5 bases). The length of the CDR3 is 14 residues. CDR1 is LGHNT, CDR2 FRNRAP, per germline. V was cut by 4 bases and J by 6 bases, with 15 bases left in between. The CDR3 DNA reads TGTGCTAGTGGTTGGTGGGGGATTCAGGATGGCTACACCTTC. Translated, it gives CASGWWGIQDGYTF. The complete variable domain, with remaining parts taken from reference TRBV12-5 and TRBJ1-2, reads DARVTQTPRHKVTEMGQEVTMRCQPILGHNTVFWYRQTMMQGLELLAYFRNRAPLDDSGMPKDRFSAEMPDATLATLKIQPSEPRDSAVYFCASGWWGIQDGYTFGSGTRLTVV.

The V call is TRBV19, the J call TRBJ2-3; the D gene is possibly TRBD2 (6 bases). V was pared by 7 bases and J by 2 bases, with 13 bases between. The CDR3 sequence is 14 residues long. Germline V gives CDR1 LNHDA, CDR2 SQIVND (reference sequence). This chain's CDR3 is CASKTGSLTDTQYF. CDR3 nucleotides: TGTGCCAGTAAAACCGGGAGCCTCACAGATACGCAGTATTTT.

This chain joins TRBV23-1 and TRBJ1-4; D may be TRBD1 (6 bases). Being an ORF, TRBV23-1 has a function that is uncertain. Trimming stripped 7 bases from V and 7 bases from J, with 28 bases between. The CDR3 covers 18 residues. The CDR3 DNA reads TGCGCCAGCAAATCGTTCGAGGGGGTGGGACGGAAGGGTGAAAAACTGTTTTTT. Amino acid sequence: CASKSFEGVGRKGEKLFF.

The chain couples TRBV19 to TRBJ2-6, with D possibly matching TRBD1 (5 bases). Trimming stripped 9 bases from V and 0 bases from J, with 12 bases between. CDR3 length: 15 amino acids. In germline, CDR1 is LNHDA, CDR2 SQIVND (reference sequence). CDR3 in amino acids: CARTGHLSGANVLTF. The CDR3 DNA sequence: TGTGCCAGGACCGGACACCTCTCTGGGGCCAACGTCCTGACTTTC.

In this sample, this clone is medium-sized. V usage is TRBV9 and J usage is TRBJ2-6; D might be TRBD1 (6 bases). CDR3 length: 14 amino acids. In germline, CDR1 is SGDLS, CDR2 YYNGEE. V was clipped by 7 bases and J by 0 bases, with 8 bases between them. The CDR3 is CASLGGSGANVLTF. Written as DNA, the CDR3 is TGTGCCAGCCTAGGGGGCTCTGGGGCCAACGTCCTGACTTTC.

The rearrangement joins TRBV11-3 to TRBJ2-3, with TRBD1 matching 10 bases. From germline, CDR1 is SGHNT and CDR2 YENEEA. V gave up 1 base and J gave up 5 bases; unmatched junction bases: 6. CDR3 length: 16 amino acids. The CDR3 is CASSLGTGTGVDTQYF. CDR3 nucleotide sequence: TGTGCCAGCAGCTTAGGGACCGGGACAGGGGTAGATACGCAGTATTTT. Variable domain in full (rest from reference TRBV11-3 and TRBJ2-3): EAGVVQSPRYKIIEKKQPVAFWCNPISGHNTLYWYLQNLGQGPELLIRYENEEAVDDSQLPKDRFSAERLKGVDSTLKIQPAELGDSAVYLCASSLGTGTGVDTQYFGPGTRLTVL.

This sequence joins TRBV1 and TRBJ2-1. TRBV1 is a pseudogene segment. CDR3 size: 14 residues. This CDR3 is CTSSQDEGIHEQFF. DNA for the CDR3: TGCACCAGCAGCCAAGATGAAGGGATCCATGAGCAGTTCTTC.

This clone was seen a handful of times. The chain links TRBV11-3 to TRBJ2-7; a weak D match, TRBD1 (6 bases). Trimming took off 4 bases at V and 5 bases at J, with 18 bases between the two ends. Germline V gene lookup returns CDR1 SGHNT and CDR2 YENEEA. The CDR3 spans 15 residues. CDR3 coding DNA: TGTGCCAGCAGCTCCTCTACAGGGTATCTGGACGAGCAGTACTTC. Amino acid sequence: CASSSSTGYLDEQYF.

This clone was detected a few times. As DNA, the CDR3 is TGTGCCAGCAGCCTGGGGACGAATAATGAAAAACTGTTTTTT. It codes for CASSLGTNNEKLFF. This chain uses TRBV11-3 with TRBJ1-4; D might be TRBD1 (5 bases). The CDR3 has 14 residues. Germline lookup yields CDR1 SGHNT and CDR2 YENEEA. V was pared by 5 bases and J by 4 bases, with 11 bases between. The whole variable domain, filled in from reference TRBV11-3 and TRBJ1-4, reads EAGVVQSPRYKIIEKKQPVAFWCNPISGHNTLYWYLQNLGQGPELLIRYENEEAVDDSQLPKDRFSAERLKGVDSTLKIQPAELGDSAVYLCASSLGTNNEKLFFGSGTQLSVL.

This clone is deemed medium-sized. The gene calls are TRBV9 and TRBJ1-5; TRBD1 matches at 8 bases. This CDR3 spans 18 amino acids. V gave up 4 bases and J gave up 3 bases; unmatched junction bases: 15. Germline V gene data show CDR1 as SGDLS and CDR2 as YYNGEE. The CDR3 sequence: CASSLRNRLDRVNQPQHF. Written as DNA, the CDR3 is TGTGCCAGCAGCCTAAGAAACCGCCTGGACAGGGTCAATCAGCCCCAGCATTTT.

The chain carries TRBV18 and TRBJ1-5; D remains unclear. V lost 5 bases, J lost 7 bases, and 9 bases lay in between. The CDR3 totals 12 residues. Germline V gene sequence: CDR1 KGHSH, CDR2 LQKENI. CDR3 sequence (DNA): TGTGCCAGCTCAAAGAGTAACCAGCCCCAGCATTTT. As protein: CASSKSNQPQHF. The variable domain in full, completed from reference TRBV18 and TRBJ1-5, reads NAGVMQNPRHLVRRRGQEARLRCSPMKGHSHVYWYRQLPEEGLKFMVYLQKENIIDESGMPKERFSAEFPKEGPSILRIQQVVRGDSAAYFCASSKSNQPQHFGDGTRLSIL.

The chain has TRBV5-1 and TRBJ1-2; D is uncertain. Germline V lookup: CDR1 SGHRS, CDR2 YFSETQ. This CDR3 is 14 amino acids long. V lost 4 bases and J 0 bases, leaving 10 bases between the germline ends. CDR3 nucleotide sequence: TGCGCCAGCAGCACGGACGGGGCTAACTATGGCTACACCTTC. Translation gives CASSTDGANYGYTF. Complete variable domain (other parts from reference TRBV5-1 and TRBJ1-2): KAGVTQTPRYLIKTRGQQVTLSCSPISGHRSVSWYQQTPGQGLQFLFEYFSETQRNKGNFPGRFSGRQFSNSRSEMNVSTLELGDSALYLCASSTDGANYGYTFGSGTRLTVV.